The clone carrying this T cell receptor (beta chain) was picked up one time. The antigen is not known. Those patients who had chemo-refractory metastatic non-small-cell lung cancer were given focal radiation along with CTLA-4 blockade through ipilimumab. Sequencing was performed with immunoSEQ multiplex PCR; in TCRdb, only in-frame clones are kept and a portion is missing. This table has about 86,000 clones, 80% to 85% appearing once. CDR3 length: 17 amino acids. V was cut by 3 bases and J by 2 bases, with 18 bases left in between. Germline values: CDR1 SGHNT, CDR2 YENEEA. This sample is drawn from a study of radiotherapy plus CTLA-4 blockade in lung cancer. Study-wide results and caveats: Among reported predictors of response, early blood T cell clone dynamics with interferon-beta performed best.

This rearrangement joins TRBV11-3 to TRBJ2-3; the D call may be TRBD1 or TRBD2 (5 bases each). The clonotype was recovered from a human donor with non-small cell lung cancer who had stable disease on radiotherapy plus ipilimumab. This material consisted of peripheral blood, taken from a patient treated with radiotherapy plus ipilimumab. CDR3 loop: CASSLGPSGADTDTQYF. In nucleotides, the CDR3 is TGTGCCAGCAGCTTGGGGCCAAGCGGCGCGGACACAGATACGCAGTATTTT.